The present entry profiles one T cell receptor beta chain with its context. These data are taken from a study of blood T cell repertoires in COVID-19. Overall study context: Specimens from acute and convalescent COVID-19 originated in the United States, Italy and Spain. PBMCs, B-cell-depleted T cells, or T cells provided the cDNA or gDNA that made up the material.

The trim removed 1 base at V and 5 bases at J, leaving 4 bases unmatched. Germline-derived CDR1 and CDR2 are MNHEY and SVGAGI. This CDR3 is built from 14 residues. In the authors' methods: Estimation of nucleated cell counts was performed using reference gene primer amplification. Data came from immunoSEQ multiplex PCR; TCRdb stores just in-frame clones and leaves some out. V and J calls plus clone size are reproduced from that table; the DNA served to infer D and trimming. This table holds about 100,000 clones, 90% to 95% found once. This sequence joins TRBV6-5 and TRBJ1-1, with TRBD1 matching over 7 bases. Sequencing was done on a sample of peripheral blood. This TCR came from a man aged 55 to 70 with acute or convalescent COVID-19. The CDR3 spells CASSYLPGGTEAFF. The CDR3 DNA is TGTGCCAGCAGTTACTTACCAGGGGGTACTGAAGCTTTCTTT.